The rows below give T cell receptor beta chains drawn from one sample of a study of metastatic and nonmetastatic thyroid tumors. TCRdb reanalyzed the PCR reads via MiXCR. The sample holds roughly 70,000 clones, less than 20% seen once. The material sequenced was blood. The source of these receptors is a female donor with papillary thyroid cancer or a benign thyroid nodule (not recorded which). Some clones in this sample may be carry-over from other donors' samples. Both conserved end residues are part of each CDR3. A D gene is named only where the DNA matches it firmly. Some rows have no size entry. The others give once, few or many, or a class for an expanded clone.

J gene,V gene,clone size,D gene,CDR3 DNA,CDR3 protein
TRBJ2-1,TRBV6-5,many,TRBD2,TGTGCCAGCAGTTACTCACTAGCGGGACAGCAGTTCTTC,CASSYSLAGQQFF
TRBJ2-5,TRBV4-1,many,NA,TGCGCCAGCAGCCAATGGGTAGAGGAGACCCAGTACTTC,CASSQWVEETQYF
TRBJ2-5,TRBV6-1,few,NA,TGTGCCAGCAGTGACTTGGGAAACCTGGGAGAGACCCAGTACTTC,CASSDLGNLGETQYF
TRBJ2-7,TRBV6-2/TRBV6-3,NA,TRBD2,TGTGCCAGCAGCCATACTAGCGGCTACGAGCAGTACTTC,CASSHTSGYEQYF
TRBJ1-1,TRBV28,many,NA,TGTGCCAGCAGTTTAGCCGGACAGATGAACACTGAAGCTTTCTTT,CASSLAGQMNTEAFF
TRBJ2-7,TRBV28,many,TRBD1,TGTGCCACAGACAGGGGGCGCTCCTACGAGCAGTACTTC,CATDRGRSYEQYF
TRBJ2-1,TRBV10-2,many,TRBD2,TGCGCCACCCATAGCGGGAGGGCCAATGAGCAGTTCTTC,CATHSGRANEQFF
TRBJ2-7,TRBV27,many,TRBD2,TGTGCCAGCATGGGGGGGACCTACGAGCAGTACTTC,CASMGGTYEQYF
TRBJ1-6,TRBV11-2,NA,NA,TGTGCCAGCAGCGACGGGACTTCCGCAAATTCACCCCTCCACTTT,CASSDGTSANSPLHF
TRBJ2-1,TRBV5-5,many,NA,TGTGCCAGCAGCAGCCAGATTCGTAATGAGCAGTTCTTC,CASSSQIRNEQFF
TRBJ1-5,TRBV6-5,many,NA,TGTGCCAGCAGTTACCCAATTTGGGGGGAGGGCAATCAGCCCCAGCATTTT,CASSYPIWGEGNQPQHF
TRBJ2-5,TRBV19,NA,NA,TGTGCCAGCAGTATAGATGGGGTGAACTACCAAGAGACCCAGTACTTC,CASSIDGVNYQETQYF
TRBJ2-5,TRBV2,many,NA,TGTGCCAGCAGTCCCACGGGGGGCAGCGAGACCCAGTACTTC,CASSPTGGSETQYF
TRBJ2-7,TRBV4-1,many,NA,TGCGCCAGCAGCCAAGTAGGCGACTACGAGCAGTACTTC,CASSQVGDYEQYF
TRBJ1-1,TRBV7-8,many,NA,TGTGCCAGCAGCTTCAGGGAAGGGGCTGAAGCTTTCTTT,CASSFREGAEAFF
TRBJ1-2,TRBV30,NA,NA,TGTGCCTGGACAGGGGACTATGGCTACACCTTC,CAWTGDYGYTF
TRBJ2-1,TRBV30,NA,TRBD2,TGTGCCTGTCCGGGGGGTTCCTACAATGAGCAGTTCTTC,CACPGGSYNEQFF
TRBJ2-7,TRBV28,many,NA,TGTGCCAGCCGCCTGGTTGACGAGCAGTACTTC,CASRLVDEQYF
TRBJ2-3,TRBV7-6,many,NA,TGTGCCAGTTCAGCAGGGCTTAGCACAGATACGCAGTATTTT,CASSAGLSTDTQYF
TRBJ2-3,TRBV4-1,many,NA,TGCGCCAGCAGCCAAGATTGGGCCGGGTCTACAGATACGCAGTATTTT,CASSQDWAGSTDTQYF
TRBJ1-2,TRBV6-5,few,NA,TGTGCCAGCAGTCACTCGGAAGGTTCCTATTGCTACACCTTC,CASSHSEGSYCYTF
TRBJ1-2,TRBV11-1,NA,NA,TGTGCCAGCAGCACAGGACAGTATGGCTACACCTTC,CASSTGQYGYTF
TRBJ2-3,TRBV5-1,once,TRBD2,TGCGCCAGCAGCTCAGCGGGAGAAAGCACAGATACGCAGTATTTT,CASSSAGESTDTQYF
TRBJ1-5,TRBV6-1,large,NA,TGTGCCAGCAGTGAAGGGGGGACTCAGCCCCAGCATTTT,CASSEGGTQPQHF
TRBJ2-3,TRBV9,many,NA,TGTGCCAGCAGCGTAGCCACAACTAGCACAGATACGCAGTATTTT,CASSVATTSTDTQYF
TRBJ1-2,TRBV27,many,NA,TGTGCCAGCAGTTCAGGGGCGTATGGCTACACCTTC,CASSSGAYGYTF
TRBJ2-3,TRBV6-1,many,TRBD2,TGTGCCAGCAGAGTAGCGGGAGGGCCGGAAGATACGCAGTATTTT,CASRVAGGPEDTQYF
TRBJ1-5,TRBV29-1,many,TRBD1,TGCAGCGTTCGGACAGGGTCAGGACAGCCCCAGCATTTT,CSVRTGSGQPQHF
TRBJ2-2,TRBV24-1,many,TRBD1,TGTGCCACCAGTGATACCGGGACAGGGGGCACCGGGGAGCTGTTTTTT,CATSDTGTGGTGELFF
TRBJ1-3,TRBV20-1,many,NA,TGCAGTGCTAGAGATGGCAGCCAAACCTCTAGCTCTGGAAACACCATATATTTT,CSARDGSQTSSSGNTIYF
TRBJ2-2,TRBV6-4,few,NA,TGTGCCATCAGTGAGGGGGCCGGGGAGCTGTTTTTT,CAISEGAGELFF
TRBJ1-2,TRBV20-1,many,NA,TGCAGTGCTAGAGAGGGAACGGCGCAAAGCTATGGCTACACCTTC,CSAREGTAQSYGYTF
TRBJ2-7,TRBV3-1,NA,TRBD2,TGTGCCAGCAGCTCTAGCGGGAGGCGGGGCGAGCAGTACTTC,CASSSSGRRGEQYF
TRBJ2-7,TRBV2,NA,NA,TGTGCCAGCGGACCATTACAGGGTACGGAAGAGCAGTACTTC,CASGPLQGTEEQYF
TRBJ2-7,TRBV4-1,many,TRBD2,TGCGCCAGCAGCCAAGGGGGCGGGAGGCTCACCGGGCAGTACTTC,CASSQGGGRLTGQYF
TRBJ1-1,TRBV4-1,NA,NA,TGCGCCAGCAGCCAGATGAACACTGAAGCTTTCTTT,CASSQMNTEAFF
TRBJ2-7,TRBV9,many,NA,TGTGCCAGCAGCGTAGGGCGGGAAAGCTCCTACGAGCAGTACTTC,CASSVGRESSYEQYF
TRBJ1-6,TRBV27,NA,NA,TGTGCCAGCAGTCCAACAGGGATTTCACCCCTCCACTTT,CASSPTGISPLHF
TRBJ2-5,TRBV13,few,TRBD1,TGTGCCAGCAGCTTCACTAGGGCCGACAGGGGAGTAGGAGAGACCCAGTACTTC,CASSFTRADRGVGETQYF
TRBJ1-6,TRBV28,NA,TRBD1,TGTGCCATCAGTTTGACAGGGCCAGTTGATAATTCACCCCTCCACTTT,CAISLTGPVDNSPLHF
TRBJ1-1,TRBV6-5,many,NA,TGTGCCAGCAGTAACTCACTTCAAGGTGAAGCTTTCTTT,CASSNSLQGEAFF
TRBJ2-1,TRBV19,many,NA,TGTGCCACCGGGGACGGGTACAATGAGCAGTTCTTC,CATGDGYNEQFF
TRBJ1-4,TRBV27,many,NA,TGTGCCAGCAGATCAACCCTCGGGACACCGAATAATGAAAAACTGTTTTTT,CASRSTLGTPNNEKLFF
TRBJ2-7,TRBV12-3/TRBV12-4,many,TRBD1,TGTGCCAGCAGTCACATCCCGGGACAGGGGTACGAGCAGTACTTC,CASSHIPGQGYEQYF
TRBJ2-7,TRBV10-3,many,TRBD1,TGTGCCATCAATCCGGGGACAGCGTACGAGCAGTACTTC,CAINPGTAYEQYF
TRBJ1-1,TRBV5-1,many,TRBD1,TGCGCCAGCAGCTTGAGGGGGCTTGGGACAGCGGACACTGAAGCTTTCTTT,CASSLRGLGTADTEAFF
TRBJ2-1,TRBV6-5,many,TRBD2,TGTGCCAGCAGTTATAACTCGCGGGAGGACTACAATGAGCAGTTCTTC,CASSYNSREDYNEQFF
TRBJ2-6,TRBV30,many,NA,TGTGCCTGGAGTGTTTGGCAGGGGTCCTCTGGGGCCAACGTCCTGACTTTC,CAWSVWQGSSGANVLTF
TRBJ2-1,TRBV5-1,once,TRBD2,TGCGCCAGCAGCTTGCTAGCGGGGAGCTCCTACAATGAGCAGTTCTTC,CASSLLAGSSYNEQFF
TRBJ2-3,TRBV5-1,many,NA,TGCGCCAGCAGCTTGGCTGGCATCTCCACAGATACGCAGTATTTT,CASSLAGISTDTQYF
TRBJ1-6,TRBV12-3/TRBV12-4,many,NA,TGTGCCAGCAGTTTATCGTATGAAGGGAATTCACCCCTCCACTTT,CASSLSYEGNSPLHF
TRBJ2-7,TRBV27,many,NA,TGTGCCAGCATTGGAGTTCGTAATGGGAGATACGAGCAGTACTTC,CASIGVRNGRYEQYF
TRBJ2-1,TRBV6-1,many,TRBD1,TGTGCCAGCAGCTCCGGGACAGCGGCCTTCAATGAGCAGTTCTTC,CASSSGTAAFNEQFF
TRBJ2-2,TRBV20-1,once,NA,TGCAGTGCTAGGGGTCAGGTCGGGGAGCTGTTTTTT,CSARGQVGELFF